This TCR beta chain comes out of a study of T cells expressing NK-cell markers. Study results and limitations: The leading position in the CD3+CD56-NKG2C+ fraction of several donors also went to these clonotypes. About six donors showed dominant NKG2C+ clonotypes comprising roughly 1.0-7.5% of their CD8+ T cells.

Germline V gene data show CDR1 as MNHEY and CDR2 as SMNVEV (reference sequence). The CDR3 is 15 residues long. With regard to this clonotype: Its cognate antigen is unknown.

5'RACE template switching with UMIs produced the TCR beta cDNA. TCRdb re-called the 5' RACE reads; every CDR3 protein appears as one record, without DNA. In total, the table holds some 340,000 distinct CDR3 sequences. The rearrangement links TRBV27 to TRBJ2-7; TCRdb returns TRBD2, unconfirmable since there is no DNA. What was sequenced was blood T cells: a sorted CD56 or NKG2C T cell subset, CD4+ or CD8+ T cells, or bulk PBMC T cells (not recorded which). This TCR was recovered from a man aged 18-70 years in good health. CDR3 amino acids: CASSSTSGASYEQYF.